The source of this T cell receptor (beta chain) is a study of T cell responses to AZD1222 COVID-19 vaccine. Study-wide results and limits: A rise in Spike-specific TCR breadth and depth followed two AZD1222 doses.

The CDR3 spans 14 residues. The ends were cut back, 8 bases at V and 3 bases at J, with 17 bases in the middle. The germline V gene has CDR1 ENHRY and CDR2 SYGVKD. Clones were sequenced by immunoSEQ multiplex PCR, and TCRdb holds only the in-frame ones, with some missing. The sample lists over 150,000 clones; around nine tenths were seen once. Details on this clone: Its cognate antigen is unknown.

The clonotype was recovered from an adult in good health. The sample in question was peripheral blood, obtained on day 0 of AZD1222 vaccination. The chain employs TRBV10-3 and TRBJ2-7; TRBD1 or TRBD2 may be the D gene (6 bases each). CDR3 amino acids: CAISGGQGFYEQYF. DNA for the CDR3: TGTGCCATCTCCGGGGGCCAGGGGTTCTACGAGCAGTACTTC.